The sequence of this TCR beta chain was determined in a study of beta chain features in type 1 diabetes. The wider study: Sorted cells numbering around 100,000,000 were examined across all samples. General observations from the study: The analysis here could not establish whether HLA type shapes TCRB rearrangement.

Notes on this clone: Antigen: not known.

Reverse transcription of all isolated RNA meant that expressed TCRB transcripts were sequenced. Assay: immunoSEQ multiplex PCR; the TCRdb copy retains only in-frame clones and omits some. The sample holds 150,000 or so clones; roughly a tenth are singletons and the top ten take around 0.68%. The germline gives CDR1 MDHEN, CDR2 SYDVKM. The ends lost 4 bases at V and 4 bases at J; junction bases unmatched: 10. The CDR3 runs 16 residues. The TCR comes from a man between 18 and 29 years old in good health. What was sequenced was central memory CD4+ T cells from blood. The chain combines TRBV28 with TRBJ1-2; 9 bases fit TRBD1. CDR3 in amino acids: CASSSRDREPGYGYTF. The DNA for the CDR3 is TGTGCCAGCAGTTCCCGGGACAGGGAACCAGGCTATGGCTACACCTTC.